This T cell receptor beta chain was observed in a study of metastatic and nonmetastatic thyroid tumors. TCRdb re-analyzed the PCR reads through MiXCR. The table records about 39,000 clones, roughly 18% of them present only once. All patients were treatment-naive before thyroid surgery. This clone was seen at least ten times. Its specificity is not known. The study, taken as a whole, reports: Benign nodules reportedly had significantly lower TCR beta diversity than malignant thyroid tumors in blood and tumor.

The germline V gene has CDR1 MRHNA and CDR2 SNTAGT. CDR3 length equals 14 residues. V was clipped by 5 bases and J by 3 bases, with 13 bases between them. This clonotype originated in a female donor with papillary thyroid cancer or a benign thyroid nodule (not recorded which). Some clones in this sample may be carry-over from other donors' samples. The sequencing sample was made of blood. The rearrangement links TRBV6-4 to TRBJ1-1; D is perhaps TRBD1 (5 bases). This chain's CDR3 is CASSTQWGDTEAFF. CDR3 DNA sequence: TGTGCCAGCAGTACACAGTGGGGGGACACTGAAGCTTTCTTT.